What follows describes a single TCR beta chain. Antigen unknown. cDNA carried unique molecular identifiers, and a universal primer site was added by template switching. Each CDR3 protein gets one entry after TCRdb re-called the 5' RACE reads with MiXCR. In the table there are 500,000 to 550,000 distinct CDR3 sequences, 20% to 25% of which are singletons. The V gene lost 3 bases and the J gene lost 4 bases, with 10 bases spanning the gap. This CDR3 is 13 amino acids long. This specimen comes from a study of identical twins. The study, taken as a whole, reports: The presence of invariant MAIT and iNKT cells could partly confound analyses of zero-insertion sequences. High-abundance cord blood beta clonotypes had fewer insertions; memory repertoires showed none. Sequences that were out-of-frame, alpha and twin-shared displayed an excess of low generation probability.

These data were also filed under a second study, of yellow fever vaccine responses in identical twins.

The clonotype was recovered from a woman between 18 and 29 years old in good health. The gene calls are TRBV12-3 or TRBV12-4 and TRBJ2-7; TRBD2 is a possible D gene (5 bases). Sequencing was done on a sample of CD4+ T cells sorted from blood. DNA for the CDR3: TGTGCCAGCAGTTTGGGGTCGGGGTACGAGCAGTACTTC. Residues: CASSLGSGYEQYF.